This T cell receptor beta chain originates from a study of early T cells in non-severe SARS-CoV-2 infection. TCRdb analysed the 5' RACE reads with MiXCR anew, one entry per CDR3 protein. Of tens of thousands of distinct CDR3 sequences listed, roughly 8.8% are singletons. Germline values: CDR1 LNHDA, CDR2 SQIVND (reference sequence). CDR3 size: 14 residues. Trimming pared 6 bases from V and 0 bases from J, leaving 6 bases between. This clonotype appeared a single time. The clonotype comes from an adult who was a healthcare worker with PCR-confirmed SARS-CoV-2 infection or an uninfected control (not recorded which). The genes are TRBV19 and TRBJ1-6; D gene uncertain. Sample: whole blood. CDR3 protein: CASSRSSYNSPLHF. As DNA, the CDR3 is TGTGCCAGTAGCCGTAGCTCCTATAATTCACCCCTCCACTTT.